The present T cell receptor (beta chain) was sequenced within a study of T cells in Graves' hyperthyroidism and ophthalmopathy. About the research overall: Before treatment of any kind, peripheral blood was taken at initial diagnosis. Study-wide findings and caveats: In the analysis, a 13 V-J model separated ophthalmopathy from stable hyperthyroidism.

This clonotype was observed a few times. Its antigen is as yet unknown. Trimming stripped 7 bases from V and 9 bases from J, with 3 bases between. There are 9 residues in the CDR3. Uncontrolled infection, other autoimmune disease, pregnancy or lactation barred patients from enrollment. Using about 10 ml of fresh peripheral blood, PBMCs were prepared. TCR beta CDR3 region amplification was performed from RNA transcripts. TCR CDR3 underwent first-round RT-PCR with the HTBI primer set. TCRdb re-derived calls from the multiplex PCR reads in MiXCR, one entry per CDR3 protein. Of about 760,000 distinct CDR3 sequences listed, over 35% are singletons.

This receptor was obtained from a woman aged 40-49 years with Graves' hyperthyroidism. The sample was blood. V and J are TRBV12-3 or TRBV12-4 and TRBJ2-2; D is unclear. CDR3 DNA sequence: TGTGCCAGCACTCGGGAGCTGTTTTTT. Its translation is CASTRELFF.